This T cell receptor beta chain emerged from a study of graft-versus-host responses after intestinal transplantation. Study summary: Anti-thymocyte globulin induction was given to all recipients, followed by tacrolimus and steroids for roughly 3 years.

This clone was detected only once. Its antigen remains unknown. This CDR3 has 15 amino acids. Germline CDR1 reads MDHEN; CDR2 reads SYDVKM. V was clipped by 3 bases and J by 8 bases, with 17 bases between them. Study conclusions and caveats: In recipient marrow, GvH clones were found, and some appeared first in ileum or blood. HvG clone declines early post-transplant were associated with peak circulating GvH levels. High graft-versus-host to host-versus-graft clonal ratios were seen in allografts of patients with graft-donor T cell macrochimerism.

TCRdb's table, derived via immunoSEQ multiplex PCR, lists solely in-frame clones and lacks some. The sample contains more than 100,000 clones, 80% to 95% of which appear only once. The clonotype was recovered from a human donor who received an intestinal transplant. The sequenced sample was unstimulated CD8+ T cells sorted from spleen or lymph node cells, obtained before intestinal transplant. The chain combines TRBV28 with TRBJ2-1; possibly TRBD2 for D (5 bases). CDR3 nucleotides: TGTGCCAGCAGTTTTAGAGGGAAAATTGGCGATGAGCAGTTCTTC. As protein: CASSFRGKIGDEQFF.